This TCR beta chain derives from a study of cytotoxic CD8 clonotypes in ibrutinib-treated CLL. As for the study in general: Response material was collected after a median around 12 months of treatment, range 6 to 36.

The germline V gene has CDR1 SGHTS and CDR2 YDEGEE. Losses at the gene ends were 3 bases for V and 0 bases for J; bases not matched to a gene: 2. There are 15 residues in the CDR3. Assay used: immunoSEQ multiplex PCR; TCRdb lists only in-frame clones, some missing. The data contain fewer than 50,000 clones, about 72% of them singletons. The rearrangement joins TRBV5-8 to TRBJ2-7, with 11 bases lining up with TRBD1. The sample consisted of PBMCs, taken after 12 months of ibrutinib treatment. The origin of this receptor is a human donor with chronic lymphocytic leukemia. The CDR3 bases are TGTGCCAGCAGCTGGACAGGGGGCGTCTCCTACGAGCAGTACTTC. Residues: CASSWTGGVSYEQYF. Based on the CDR3 plus reference TRBV5-8 and TRBJ2-7, the full variable domain is EAGVTQSPTHLIKTRGQQATLRCSPISGHTSVYWYQQALGLGLQFLLWYDEGEERNRGNFPPRFSGRQFPNYSSELNVNALELEDSALYLCASSWTGGVSYEQYFGPGTRLTVT.